The 19 T cell receptor beta chains presented below share a single source sample, sequenced in a study of blood T cell repertoires in COVID-19. This table comes from immunoSEQ multiplex PCR, and its TCRdb copy is limited to in-frame clones, with some not included. Altogether roughly 320,000 clones are present, roughly nine tenths being singletons, with the ten largest covering about 2%. Specimen: peripheral blood. These receptors originate from a woman aged 25 to 39 with COVID-19, enrolled during active disease.

The CDR3: CSVDTGTARNTGELFF. CDR3 bases: TGCAGCGTTGATACCGGGACAGCGAGAAACACCGGGGAGCTGTTTTTT. This rearrangement joins TRBV29-1 to TRBJ2-2; 7 bases fit TRBD1. V gave up 3 bases and J gave up 2 bases; unmatched junction bases: 9. CDR1 and CDR2 from the germline V gene are SQVTM and ANQGSEA. This CDR3 spans 16 amino acids.

The chain uses TRBV7-8 and TRBJ1-5, with D unclear. Per the germline V gene, CDR1 is SGHVS and CDR2 is FQNEAQ. This CDR3 has 17 amino acids. V lost 5 bases and J 1 base, leaving 18 bases between the germline ends. The CDR3 region has the DNA TGTGCCAGCAGCCCCCCGCCAGTCCTTACGAGCAATCAGCCCCAGCATTTT. Its translation: CASSPPPVLTSNQPQHF.

V gene TRBV19 combines with J gene TRBJ2-1; 9 bases line up with TRBD2. The CDR3 has 14 residues. The germline V gene has CDR1 LNHDA and CDR2 SQIVND (reference sequence). The chain's CDR3 is CASGGTSSYNEQFF. The CDR3, as DNA: TGTGCTAGCGGGGGAACGAGCTCCTACAATGAGCAGTTCTTC.

The chain couples TRBV11-2 to TRBJ2-2; no clear D. Germline CDR1 reads SGHAT; CDR2 reads FQNNGV. The CDR3 covers 11 residues. V gave up 6 bases and J gave up 5 bases, with 4 bases separating them. This CDR3 reads CASSRTGELFF. The CDR3 nucleotides are TGTGCCAGCAGTCGGACCGGGGAGCTGTTTTTT.

The gene calls are TRBV7-4 and TRBJ2-5, with D maybe TRBD1 (6 bases). Trimming left V 8 bases short and J 2 bases short, with 12 bases between. Germline V gene sequence: CDR1 SGHVT, CDR2 SQSDAQ. This CDR3 is built from 13 residues. As DNA, the CDR3 is TGTGCCAGCCCGATAGGGGGACAAGAGACCCAGTACTTC. This encodes CASPIGGQETQYF.

This sequence joins TRBV30 and TRBJ2-7; D is uncertain. V dropped 3 bases and J dropped 0 bases, with 9 bases sitting between them. This CDR3 is 13 amino acids long. Germline V lookup: CDR1 GTSNPN, CDR2 SVGIG (reference sequence). CDR3 sequence (DNA): TGTGCCTGGAGGCGAGCCACCTCCTACGAGCAGTACTTC. It encodes CAWRRATSYEQYF.

This clone has only one observation. The CDR3 spells CASSPRGSYNSPLHF. In DNA, the CDR3 is TGTGCCAGCAGCCCTAGGGGGTCCTATAATTCACCCCTCCACTTT. The J gene is TRBJ1-6, the V gene TRBV9; maybe TRBD1 (6 bases). Deletions cut 4 bases from V and 1 base from J, with 9 bases between. Germline CDR1 is SGDLS and CDR2 is YYNGEE. The CDR3 sequence is 15 residues long. Variable domain in full (rest from reference TRBV9 and TRBJ1-6): DSGVTQTPKHLITATGQRVTLRCSPRSGDLSVYWYQQSLDQGLQFLIQYYNGEERAKGNILERFSAQQFPDLHSELNLSSLELGDSALYFCASSPRGSYNSPLHFGNGTRLTVT.

This clone was recorded once. The chain couples TRBV2 to TRBJ1-1, with D possibly matching TRBD1 (5 bases). The V and J ends lost 5 bases and 1 base respectively, with 14 bases between them. Looked up from germline, CDR1 is SNHLY and CDR2 is FYNNEI. The CDR3 covers 15 residues. The CDR3 sequence: CASSYTGLRNTEAFF. The CDR3 nucleotides read TGTGCCAGCAGTTACACGGGACTCAGGAACACTGAAGCTTTCTTT.

The genes are TRBV30 and TRBJ1-3; possible D gene TRBD1, 5 bases. With 2 bases removed from V and 3 bases from J, the gap between germline ends came to 11 bases. CDR3 length: 14 residues. Germline V CDR1 and CDR2: GTSNPN, SVGIG (reference sequence). The chain's CDR3 is CAWSLRGVGNTIYF. The CDR3 coding sequence is TGTGCCTGGAGTCTCCGGGGGGTTGGAAACACCATATATTTT.

This chain links TRBV3-1 (or the pseudogene TRBV3-2) with TRBJ1-3, with D perhaps TRBD1 (6 bases). The CDR3 sequence is 15 residues long. Trimming removed 3 bases at V and 4 bases at J, with 13 bases between. The germline gives CDR1 LGHDT, CDR2 YNNKEL (reference sequence). DNA for the CDR3: TGTGCCAGCAGCCATAGTATTGGGGGCGGAAACACCATATATTTT. Protein sequence: CASSHSIGGGNTIYF.

This sequence joins TRBV2 and TRBJ1-2, with D unresolved. V was shortened by 5 bases and J by 7 bases, with 11 bases between the two germline ends. Germline CDR1 SNHLY, CDR2 FYNNEI. This CDR3 has 12 residues. Here the CDR3 reads CASSITESGYTF. The CDR3 DNA reads TGTGCCAGCAGTATTACAGAATCTGGCTACACCTTC.

V is TRBV5-1 and J is TRBJ2-7; 8 nucleotides agree with TRBD2. The CDR3 contains 14 residues. V was clipped by 0 bases and J by 6 bases; unmatched bases: 5. CDR1 is SGHRS, CDR2 YFSETQ, per germline. The CDR3: CASSLGGLEGEQYF. The CDR3 nucleotides read TGCGCCAGCAGCTTGGGGGGACTAGAGGGCGAGCAGTACTTC.

This chain connects TRBV5-5 to TRBJ2-7; possible D gene TRBD1, 5 bases. Germline V gene lookup returns CDR1 SGHKS and CDR2 YYEKEE (reference sequence). The CDR3 loop spans 16 amino acids. V was pared by 2 bases and J by 2 bases, with 17 bases between. The CDR3 loop reads CASSFGVRVSAYEQYV. As DNA, the CDR3 is TGTGCCAGCAGCTTTGGGGTCAGGGTCTCGGCCTACGAGCAGTACGTC.

This clone was counted once. The chain is built from TRBV2 and TRBJ1-2; 9 bases line up with TRBD1. The V gene end was trimmed by 6 bases and the J gene end by 8 bases; junction bases not matched to a gene: 7. Germline CDR1 is SNHLY and CDR2 is FYNNEI. This CDR3 spans 13 amino acids. CDR3 protein: CASRGDRVKGYTF. CDR3 DNA sequence: TGTGCCAGCAGGGGGGACAGGGTGAAAGGCTACACCTTC.

The chain recombines TRBV7-2 with TRBJ1-2, with D perhaps TRBD1 (6 bases). The germline V and J ends were trimmed by 2 bases and 2 bases, with 9 bases remaining between them. In germline, CDR1 is SGHTA, CDR2 FQGNSA. The CDR3 extends over 14 amino acids. In nucleotides, the CDR3 is TGTGCCAGCAGCTTACGGACAGACAACTATGGCTACACCTTC. Its translation is CASSLRTDNYGYTF. The full variable domain, in which reference TRBV7-2 and TRBJ1-2 provide the parts outside the CDR3, is GAGVSQSPSNKVTEKGKDVELRCDPISGHTALYWYRQSLGQGLEFLIYFQGNSAPDKSGLPSDRFSAERTGGSVSTLTIQRTQQEDSAVYLCASSLRTDNYGYTFGSGTRLTVV.

Only a few counts were recorded for this clone. The J gene is TRBJ2-7, the V gene TRBV24-1; possible D gene TRBD1, 6 bases. Germline CDR1 is KGHDR and CDR2 is SFDVKD. CDR3 length equals 18 residues. Trimming cost V 9 bases and J 4 bases, with 30 bases left between them. The CDR3 nucleotides read TGTGCCACCCAACACCCGGGACAAATAAAGAAGGGTAAGTACGAGCAGTACTTC. This translates into CATQHPGQIKKGKYEQYF.

The chain uses TRBV6-4 and TRBJ2-1; 7 nucleotides agree with TRBD2. J was trimmed by 2 bases and V by 6 bases; bases with no gene match: 7. Germline-derived CDR1 and CDR2 are MRHNA and SNTAGT. CDR3 length: 15 amino acids. The CDR3 protein is CASSKRGAPYNEQFF. The CDR3 region has the DNA TGTGCCAGCAGCAAGCGGGGCGCCCCCTACAATGAGCAGTTCTTC.

This chain uses TRBV11-1 with TRBJ1-2; the D is unclear. The CDR3 covers 13 residues. Germline V gene lookup returns CDR1 SGHAT and CDR2 FQDESV (reference sequence). Trimming pared 5 bases from V and 0 bases from J, leaving 7 bases between. The CDR3 reads CASSEDSNYGYTF. DNA of the CDR3: TGTGCCAGCAGCGAGGATTCTAACTATGGCTACACCTTC.

The chain links TRBV13 to TRBJ1-5; no clear D. CDR1 PRHDT and CDR2 FYEKMQ come from the germline V gene (reference sequence). CDR3 length: 13 residues. With 3 bases removed from V and 3 bases from J, the gap between germline ends came to 6 bases. The CDR3 nucleotides are TGTGCCAGCAGCTTGAGGCCCAATCAGCCCCAGCATTTT. This sequence encodes CASSLRPNQPQHF.